Listed below are T cell receptor beta chains from one sample, sequenced in a study of T cell repertoires in cytomegalovirus infection. MiXCR, applied by TCRdb to the reads, yields one record per CDR3 protein. The sample consists of around 500,000 distinct CDR3 sequences, 40% to 50% of them appearing once. No antigens are known for them. The sample consisted of cultured PBMCs, taken from culture after CMV antigen stimulation. These receptors were taken from a human donor in good health (CMV status not recorded). Some clones in this sample may be carry-over from other donors' samples. The CDR3 runs from the conserved cysteine through the conserved F or W. D genes are given only for firm matches. Size tells how often a clone was seen (once, few, many) or the class of an expanded clone, and some rows leave it out.

TRBJ1-1	-	-	TRBV5-1	TGCGCCAGCAGCCCCCGCCCGGGACTCTCAGCTTTCTTT	CASSPRPGLSAFF
TRBJ1-3	few	-	TRBV7-2	TGTGCCAGCAGCTTAGGACTGGGTCCTGGAAACACCATATATTTT	CASSLGLGPGNTIYF
TRBJ2-7	many	-	TRBV7-9	TGTGCCAGCAGCTTCGGGGCCTACGAGCAGTACTTC	CASSFGAYEQYF
TRBJ1-1	-	TRBD1	TRBV4-3	TGCGCCAGCAGCCCCGGGACAGGGATCTCTGAAGCTTTCTTT	CASSPGTGISEAFF
TRBJ2-7	few	TRBD1	TRBV12-3/TRBV12-4	TGTGCCAGCAGTCGACAGGGAGACCCCTACGAGCAGTACTTC	CASSRQGDPYEQYF
TRBJ1-2	-	-	TRBV7-6	TGTGCCAGCAGCTTATCATCACGGATCTATGGCTACACCTTC	CASSLSSRIYGYTF
TRBJ2-3	few	-	TRBV10-3	TGTGCCATCTCGGGGGCGGGGAATAGCACAGATACGCAGTATTTT	CAISGAGNSTDTQYF
TRBJ2-6	few	-	TRBV7-2	TGTGCCAGCAGCTTAGAACCTGGGGCCAACGTCCTGACTTTC	CASSLEPGANVLTF
TRBJ2-3	many	-	TRBV7-2	TGTGCCAGCAGCCCCTGGGGGGATACGCAGTATTTT	CASSPWGDTQYF
TRBJ2-1	-	-	TRBV6-1	TGTGCCAGCAGTGAGTGGCAGAAAAACCCAAATTCTGAGCAGTTCTTC	CASSEWQKNPNSEQFF
TRBJ1-5	few	-	TRBV6-1	TGTGCCAGCAGTGAAAATTTGGGGACCCCTTATAGCAATCAGCCCCAGCATTTT	CASSENLGTPYSNQPQHF
TRBJ2-3	-	-	TRBV7-2	TGTGCCAGCAGCCGTATTACTGCAGATACGCAGTATTTT	CASSRITADTQYF
TRBJ1-6	-	TRBD1	TRBV7-8	TGTGCCAGCAGCTCGGGGACAGGTTACCACTTT	CASSSGTGYHF
TRBJ2-7	-	-	TRBV4-1	TGCGCCAGCAGCCAAGAAGTTGGGGCCCCCGAGCAGTACTTC	CASSQEVGAPEQYF
TRBJ2-1	-	-	TRBV7-2	TGTGCCAGCAGCCCGGACTCGAGCTCCTACAATGAGCAGTTCTTC	CASSPDSSSYNEQFF
TRBJ1-4	-	-	TRBV6-1	TGTGCCAGCAGTGAAACGGCAGCGGGACGTGAAAAACTGTTTTTT	CASSETAAGREKLFF
TRBJ1-1	once	-	TRBV14	TGTGCCAGCAGCCAAGGTCGGGGGGCGGCGAACACTGAAGCTTTCTTT	CASSQGRGAANTEAFF
TRBJ1-1	-	TRBD1	TRBV6-2/TRBV6-3	TGTGCCAGCAGTCGACCGGGGGGACAGGGTGAAGCTTTCTTT	CASSRPGGQGEAFF
TRBJ2-4	few	-	TRBV7-8	TGTGCCAGCAGCTCGGGCGGGGATCGGGGAAACATTCAGTACTTC	CASSSGGDRGNIQYF
TRBJ1-1	-	-	TRBV7-6	TGTGCCAGCAGCCCCCGTGGTTTCACTGAAGCTTTCTTT	CASSPRGFTEAFF
TRBJ2-5	-	-	TRBV2	TGTGCCAGCAGACCACGACGGAACGAGGAGACCCAGTACTTC	CASRPRRNEETQYF
TRBJ1-2	-	-	TRBV11-2	TGTGCCAGCAGCTTAACAGGGCCCTATGGCTACACCTTC	CASSLTGPYGYTF
TRBJ1-5	few	-	TRBV6-6	TGTGCCAGCAGTGGACAAGGGTCACAACAGCCCCAGCATTTT	CASSGQGSQQPQHF
TRBJ1-5	-	-	TRBV6-1	TGTGCCAGCAGTCGCGGCCTGAACTATCAACCCCAGCATTTT	CASSRGLNYQPQHF
TRBJ1-1	-	-	TRBV7-2	TGTGCCAGCAGCGCTGGGAGGTACACTGAAGCTTTCTTT	CASSAGRYTEAFF
TRBJ1-5	-	-	TRBV5-5	TGTGCCAGCAGCTTGGGTCAGTTTAGCAATCAGCCCCAGCATTTT	CASSLGQFSNQPQHF
TRBJ2-5	-	TRBD1	TRBV12-3/TRBV12-4	TGTGCCAGCAGGACAGCGACAGGGCAACGCCAAGAGACCCAGTACTTC	CASRTATGQRQETQYF
TRBJ2-1	few	TRBD2	TRBV5-1	TGCGCCAGCAGCTTGGCCCTAGCGGGATTGTACAATGAGCAGTTCTTC	CASSLALAGLYNEQFF
TRBJ1-2	-	TRBD1	TRBV11-3	TGTGCCAGCAGCTTAGCTCCGGGACAGGGATCTGGCGGCTACACCTTC	CASSLAPGQGSGGYTF
TRBJ1-6	-	-	TRBV5-8	TGTGCCAGCAGCTCACCAACAGGGAGGAGGGCGAGCTCCTATAATTCACCCCTCCACTTT	CASSSPTGRRASSYNSPLHF
TRBJ1-2	few	-	TRBV4-2	TGTGCCAGCAGCCAAGAGGTAGACACGTCTCGCTATGGCTACACCTTC	CASSQEVDTSRYGYTF
TRBJ2-3	-	-	TRBV6-6	TGTGCCAGCAGTTACTCGAACTACGCGACCACAGATACGCAGTATTTT	CASSYSNYATTDTQYF
TRBJ1-1	-	-	TRBV5-1	TGCGCCAGCAACGCACGGGGAGTAGATGTAGATGAAGCTTTCTTT	CASNARGVDVDEAFF
TRBJ2-5	-	-	TRBV7-2	TGTGCCAGCAGGGGGGATGTCCGCAGGGAGACCCAGTACTTC	CASRGDVRRETQYF
TRBJ2-5	few	-	TRBV7-2	TGTGCCAGCAGCTTAGCTGGGATAGGGTCTCAAGAGACCCAGTACTTC	CASSLAGIGSQETQYF